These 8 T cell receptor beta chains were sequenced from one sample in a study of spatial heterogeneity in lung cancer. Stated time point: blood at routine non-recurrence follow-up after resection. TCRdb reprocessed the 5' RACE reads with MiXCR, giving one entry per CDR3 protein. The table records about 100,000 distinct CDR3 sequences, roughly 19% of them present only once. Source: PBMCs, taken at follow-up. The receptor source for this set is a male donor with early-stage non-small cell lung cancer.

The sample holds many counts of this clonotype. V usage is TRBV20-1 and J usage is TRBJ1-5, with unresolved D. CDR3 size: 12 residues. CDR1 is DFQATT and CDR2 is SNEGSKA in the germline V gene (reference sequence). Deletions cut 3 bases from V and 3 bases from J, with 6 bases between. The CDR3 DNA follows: TGCAGTGCTAGCGGACCCAATCAGCCCCAGCATTTT. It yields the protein CSASGPNQPQHF.

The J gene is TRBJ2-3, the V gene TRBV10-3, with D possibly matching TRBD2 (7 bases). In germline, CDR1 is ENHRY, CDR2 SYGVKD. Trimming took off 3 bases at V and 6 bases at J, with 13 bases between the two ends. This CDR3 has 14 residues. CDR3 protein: CAISDRGARDTQYF. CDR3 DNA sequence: TGTGCCATCAGTGACCGGGGGGCCCGTGATACGCAGTATTTT.

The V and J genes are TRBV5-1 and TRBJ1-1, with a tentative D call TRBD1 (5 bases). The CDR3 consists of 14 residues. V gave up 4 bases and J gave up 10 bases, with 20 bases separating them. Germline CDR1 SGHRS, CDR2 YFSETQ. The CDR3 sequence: CASSPSEGSIGAFF. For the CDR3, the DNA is TGCGCCAGCAGCCCGTCGGAGGGGTCGATAGGAGCTTTCTTT.

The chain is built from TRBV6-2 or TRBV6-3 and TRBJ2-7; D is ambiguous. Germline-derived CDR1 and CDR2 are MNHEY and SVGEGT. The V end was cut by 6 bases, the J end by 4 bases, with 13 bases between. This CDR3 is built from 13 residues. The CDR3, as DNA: TGTGCCAGCAGAGGGTGGGAAGGATACGAGCAGTACGTC. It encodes CASRGWEGYEQYV.

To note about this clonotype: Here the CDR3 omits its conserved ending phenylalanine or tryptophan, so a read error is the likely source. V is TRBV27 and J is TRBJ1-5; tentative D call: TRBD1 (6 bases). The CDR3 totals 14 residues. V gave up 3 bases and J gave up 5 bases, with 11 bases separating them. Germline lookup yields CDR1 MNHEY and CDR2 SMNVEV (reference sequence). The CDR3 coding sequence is TGTGCCAGCAGTTTTAACAGGGTGGATCAGCCCCAGCATTCT. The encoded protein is CASSFNRVDQPQHS.

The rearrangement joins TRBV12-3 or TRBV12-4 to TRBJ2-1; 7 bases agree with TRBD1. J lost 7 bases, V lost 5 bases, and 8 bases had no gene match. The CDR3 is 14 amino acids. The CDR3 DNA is TGTGCCAGCAGTAAAGCGACAGGGATTAATGAGCAGTTCTTC. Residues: CASSKATGINEQFF.

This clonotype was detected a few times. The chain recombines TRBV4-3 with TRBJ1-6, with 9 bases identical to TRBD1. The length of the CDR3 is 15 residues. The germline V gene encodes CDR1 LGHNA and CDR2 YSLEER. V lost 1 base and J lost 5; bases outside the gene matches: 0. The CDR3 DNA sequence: TGCGCCAGCAGCCAAGGGGACAGGGATAATTCACCCCTCCACTTT. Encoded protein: CASSQGDRDNSPLHF.

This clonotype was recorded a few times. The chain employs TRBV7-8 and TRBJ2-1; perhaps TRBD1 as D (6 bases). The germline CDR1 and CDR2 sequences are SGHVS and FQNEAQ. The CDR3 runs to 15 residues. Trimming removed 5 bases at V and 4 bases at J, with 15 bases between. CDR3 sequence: CASSVGTQPYNEQFF. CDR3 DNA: TGTGCCAGCAGCGTCGGGACACAGCCATACAATGAGCAGTTCTTC.